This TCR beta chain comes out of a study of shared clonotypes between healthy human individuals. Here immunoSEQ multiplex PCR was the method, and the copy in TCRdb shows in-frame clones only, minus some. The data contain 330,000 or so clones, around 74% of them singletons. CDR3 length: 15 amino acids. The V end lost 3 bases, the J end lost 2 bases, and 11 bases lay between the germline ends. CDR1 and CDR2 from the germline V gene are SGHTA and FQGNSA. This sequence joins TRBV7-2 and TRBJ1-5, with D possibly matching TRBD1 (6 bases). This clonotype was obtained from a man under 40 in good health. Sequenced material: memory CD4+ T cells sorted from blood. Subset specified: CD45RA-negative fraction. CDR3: CASSFTGAGNQPQHF. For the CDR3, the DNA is TGTGCCAGCAGCTTTACGGGGGCGGGCAATCAGCCCCAGCATTTT.